A selection of T cell receptor beta chains follows, all from one sample in a study of blood T cell repertoires in COVID-19. Clones were read by immunoSEQ multiplex PCR, and TCRdb kept only the in-frame ones, dropping some. This sample yields around 160,000 clones, of which roughly 88% are seen a single time; more than 7.5% belongs to the top ten. Material for sequencing was peripheral blood. Receptors were obtained from a woman aged 55-70 years with COVID-19, enrolled during active disease. The CDR3 runs from the conserved cysteine through the conserved F or W. Each record gives: V gene, clone size, D gene, J gene, CDR3 DNA, CDR3 protein. A D gene is named only where the DNA matches it firmly. Not every row has a clone size; where given, it reads once, few, many or a size class.

TRBV19	NA	TRBD1	TRBJ2-7	TGTGCCAGTAGTATAGGTACACAGGGGGCCGCCGAGCAGTACTTC	CASSIGTQGAAEQYF
TRBV30	NA	NA	TRBJ1-2	TGTGCCTGGAGTATCTTCGGGGATGGCTACACCTTC	CAWSIFGDGYTF
TRBV14	once	NA	TRBJ1-1	TGTGCCAGCAGCCAATGGTTGCCAGACACTGAAGCTTTCTTT	CASSQWLPDTEAFF
TRBV5-1	NA	NA	TRBJ2-7	TGCGCCAGCAGCTCCTCTGCTGCGGGGTCCTACGAGCAGTACTTC	CASSSSAAGSYEQYF
TRBV5-6	NA	NA	TRBJ2-3	TGTGCCAGCAGCTCGCCCCCCGGGAACACAGATACGCAGTATTTT	CASSSPPGNTDTQYF
TRBV6-5	NA	NA	TRBJ2-1	TGTGCCAGCCGGGTAACCGATGAGCAGTTCTTC	CASRVTDEQFF
TRBV7-9	NA	NA	TRBJ2-7	TGTGCCAGCAGCGTCGACACCTACGAGCAGTACTTC	CASSVDTYEQYF
TRBV11-3	once	TRBD2	TRBJ2-2	TGTGCCAGCGGGCCCGCAAGCGGGGGGGCCGAGACCGGGGAGCTGTTTTTT	CASGPASGGAETGELFF
TRBV7-8	NA	NA	TRBJ1-1	TGTGCCAGCAGCTTGTGGCGAATCAGGGGCGGCACTGAAGCTTTCTTT	CASSLWRIRGGTEAFF
TRBV7-8	few	TRBD1	TRBJ1-5	TGTGCCAGCAGCTTAGACAGGGGGGTGAGCAATCAGCCCCAGCATTTT	CASSLDRGVSNQPQHF
TRBV4-1	NA	TRBD1	TRBJ2-3	TGCGCCAGCAGCCAAACAGGGGGTCTTACAGATACGCAGTATTTT	CASSQTGGLTDTQYF
TRBV6-5	NA	NA	TRBJ1-1	TGTGCCAGCAGTTACTCTGGGGGGAAGGACACTGAAGCTTTCTTT	CASSYSGGKDTEAFF
TRBV9	NA	NA	TRBJ1-3	TGTGCCAGCAGCGTGACGGATTTGGCGGGGGGCTCTGGAAACACCATATATTTT	CASSVTDLAGGSGNTIYF
TRBV3-1/TRBV3-2	NA	TRBD1	TRBJ1-2	TGTGCCAGCAGCCCCTCCCCGGACAGGGAATATGGCTACACCTTC	CASSPSPDREYGYTF
TRBV24-1	NA	TRBD1	TRBJ2-4	TGTGCCACCAGTGAACCGACAGGGTGGGGAAACATTCAGTACTTC	CATSEPTGWGNIQYF
TRBV7-2	NA	TRBD1	TRBJ1-2	TGTGCCAGCAGCTCTTCCCGGGACAGGGTTAGCTACACCTTC	CASSSSRDRVSYTF
TRBV30	once	NA	TRBJ1-1	TGTGCCTGGGCAAGGGGGATGAACACTGAAGCTTTCTTT	CAWARGMNTEAFF
TRBV4-1	NA	NA	TRBJ1-5	TGCGCCAGCAGCCAAGCGCGGGATTCACGACAGCCCCAGCATTTT	CASSQARDSRQPQHF
TRBV7-6	NA	TRBD1	TRBJ2-7	TGTGCCAGCAGCCACCTGACGGGGACAGGGGGGTACGAGCAGTACTTC	CASSHLTGTGGYEQYF
TRBV9	NA	NA	TRBJ1-5	TGTGCCAGCAGCGCGGGTGAAGATAGCAATCAGCCCCAGCATTTT	CASSAGEDSNQPQHF
TRBV30	NA	NA	TRBJ1-1	TGTGCCTGGAGTGTCCTTGCTGCGGGCACTGAAGCTTTCTTT	CAWSVLAAGTEAFF
TRBV7-9	NA	NA	TRBJ2-3	TGTGCCAGCAGCTTAGAGGCTGGGGCTAGCACAGATACGCAGTATTTT	CASSLEAGASTDTQYF
TRBV7-2	NA	NA	TRBJ2-5	TGTGCCAGCAGCTTAGCCGGGGCGGGGGAGACCCAGTACTTC	CASSLAGAGETQYF
TRBV19	NA	NA	TRBJ1-2	TGTGCCAGTAGTATTTCGGGAAGAACTCTCGCCTATGGCTACACCTTC	CASSISGRTLAYGYTF
TRBV7-3	NA	TRBD1	TRBJ1-6	TGTGCCAGCAGCCCCGGACAGGGCTTAGGGAATTCACCCCTCCACTTT	CASSPGQGLGNSPLHF
TRBV4-3	once	TRBD2	TRBJ2-2	TGCGCCAGCAGCCAAGATCTCTGGGGGGGTACCGGGGAGCTGTTTTTT	CASSQDLWGGTGELFF
TRBV7-8	NA	TRBD1	TRBJ2-7	TGTGCCAGCAGCTTAGGACAGGGGATTGCCTACGAGCAGTACTTC	CASSLGQGIAYEQYF
TRBV5-1	NA	NA	TRBJ2-7	TGCGCCAGCAGCTTGGCCCGCTGGCTGGAGGCGGCCGAGCAGTACTTC	CASSLARWLEAAEQYF
TRBV4-2	NA	TRBD2	TRBJ2-7	TGTGCCAGCAGCCGACGAGACGTCCTAGCGGGGGGAGACTACGAGCAGTACTTC	CASSRRDVLAGGDYEQYF
TRBV3-1/TRBV3-2	few	TRBD1	TRBJ1-4	TGTGCCAGCAGCCGAGACAGGGCTAATGAAAAACTGTTTTTT	CASSRDRANEKLFF
TRBV13	once	TRBD2	TRBJ2-3	TGTGCCAGCAGCTATAGCGGGCACACAGATACGCAGTATTTT	CASSYSGHTDTQYF
TRBV5-1	NA	NA	TRBJ1-1	TGCGCCAGCAGCCAAAATGTCGGGAACACTGAAGCTTTCTTT	CASSQNVGNTEAFF
TRBV30	NA	NA	TRBJ2-7	TGTGCCTGGAGTGTAGGTCAGGGTCCGTACGAGCAGTACTTC	CAWSVGQGPYEQYF
TRBV18	NA	TRBD2	TRBJ2-3	TGTGCCAGCTCACCACCGGGCGGGGGGCCCAATACGCAGTATTTT	CASSPPGGGPNTQYF
TRBV5-1	NA	TRBD1	TRBJ2-5	TGCGCCAGCAGCTCGTCAGGACAGGGGGCGAAGACCCAGTACTTC	CASSSSGQGAKTQYF
TRBV7-2	NA	NA	TRBJ2-2	TGTGCCAGGTCCGCGGACACCAGAAACACCGGGGAGCTGTTTTTT	CARSADTRNTGELFF
TRBV19	NA	NA	TRBJ1-3	TGTGCCAGTAGTCCAGATGGCGGGGCCGGATACTCTGGAAACACCATATATTTT	CASSPDGGAGYSGNTIYF
TRBV11-2	NA	NA	TRBJ2-5	TGTGCCAGCTCCCTGACGGTGGGGGCGATTGGCGATGGGGAGACCCAGTACTTC	CASSLTVGAIGDGETQYF
TRBV7-8	NA	NA	TRBJ1-5	TGTGCCAGCAGCCAACAACCGGGTCTAAGCAATCAGCCCCAGCATTTT	CASSQQPGLSNQPQHF
TRBV24-1	NA	NA	TRBJ2-3	TGTGCCACCAGTGATAGAGCTACGCAGTATTTT	CATSDRATQYF
TRBV4-1	NA	TRBD2	TRBJ2-1	TGCGCCAGCAGTCCTGTTCCGGGACTAGCGAGGCAGTTCTTC	CASSPVPGLARQFF
TRBV6-1	NA	NA	TRBJ2-7	TGTGCCAGCAGTGAAGAGGGTACAGGGATATACGAGCAGTACTTC	CASSEEGTGIYEQYF
TRBV27	NA	TRBD1	TRBJ1-6	TGTGCCAGCAGTCTCGAGGGGGCCATGAATGGTTCACCCCTCCACTTT	CASSLEGAMNGSPLHF
TRBV24-1	NA	TRBD1	TRBJ1-2	TGTGCCACCAGTCCAGGTGACAGGGTCCGGGGCTACACCTTC	CATSPGDRVRGYTF
TRBV10-1	NA	TRBD1	TRBJ2-3	TGCGCCAGCAGTGCGGGACAGGGTAGCACAGATACGCAGTATTTT	CASSAGQGSTDTQYF
TRBV18	NA	NA	TRBJ2-7	TGTGCCAGCTCACCCTTGGAAAGGGGCGAGCAGTACTTC	CASSPLERGEQYF
TRBV27	NA	NA	TRBJ1-6	TGTGCCAGCAGTTTATCGCGGTTTCCGAATTCACCCCTCCACTTT	CASSLSRFPNSPLHF